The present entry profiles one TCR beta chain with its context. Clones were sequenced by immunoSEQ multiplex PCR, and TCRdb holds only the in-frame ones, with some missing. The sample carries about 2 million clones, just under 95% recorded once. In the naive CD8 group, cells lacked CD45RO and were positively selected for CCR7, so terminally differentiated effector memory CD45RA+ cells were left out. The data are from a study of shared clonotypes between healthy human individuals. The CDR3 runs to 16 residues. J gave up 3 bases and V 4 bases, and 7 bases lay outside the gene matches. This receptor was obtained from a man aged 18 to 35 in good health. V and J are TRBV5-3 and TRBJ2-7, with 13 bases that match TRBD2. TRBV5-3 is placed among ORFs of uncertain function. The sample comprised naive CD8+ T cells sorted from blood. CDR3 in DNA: TGTGCCAGAAGCCCTGGGACTAGCGGGATAATCTACGAGCAGTACTTC. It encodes CARSPGTSGIIYEQYF.